This TCR beta chain was recorded in a study of T-cell reconstitution after alpha-beta-depleted transplantation in children. Notes on this clonotype: Antigen: not known.

Germline loops: CDR1 SQVTM, CDR2 ANQGSEA. The CDR3 runs 11 residues. V dropped 6 bases and J dropped 7 bases, with 10 bases sitting between them. Study-level results: Expanded graft clones numbering several hundred reportedly gave rise to alpha-beta T cells about two months after transplant. Once a year had passed after transplant, T-cell counts and diversity came mostly from newly produced T cells.

Unique molecular identifiers were incorporated into the prepared TCRbeta library. One entry per CDR3 protein results from TCRdb running MiXCR on the PCR reads. The table includes about 240,000 distinct CDR3 sequences, 25% detected once. This material consisted of PBMCs, taken before TCRalphabeta/CD19-depleted stem cell transplant. The chain links TRBV29-1 to TRBJ2-1; D unresolved. This clonotype originated in a girl aged 2 to 9 with Fanconi anemia, due to receive a stem cell transplant. This chain's CDR3 is CSVVTENEQFF. CDR3 nucleotides: TGCAGCGTCGTTACAGAGAATGAGCAGTTCTTC.